This TCR beta chain was captured in a study of molecular identifiers for immune sequencing clone quantification (dated by TCRdb to the late 2010s). Concerning the study at large: For a replicate experiment, RNA from around 20,000 or 99,000 naive CD8 T cells was divided into five aliquots, of which four were sequenced. The study was a methods study using CD8 T cells to benchmark molecular-identifier clustering-based TCR repertoire sequencing (MIDCIRS) and TCR RNA copy counting. Broader findings and caveats from the paper: Spiked-in Jurkat TCR RNA equivalent to a single cell was reported to be detectable even among some 910,000 naive CD8 T cells. When barcode sub-clustering was left out, chimeric consensus sequences inflated TCR diversity, with chimeras reaching as high as 47%. Identical TCR molecules sharing a barcode could cause highly expanded clone sizes to be underestimated. About 3 recovered TCR RNA copies per cell were obtained by modeling, versus roughly 9.1 by digital PCR, implying a capture efficiency of 25% to 30%. The naive libraries included spiked-in Jurkat TCR RNA (about ten copies' worth), and this Jurkat TCR RNA is not part of the donor repertoire. In CMV-specific effector cells, clones with more than 20 RNA copies contained over 98% of molecules, whereas in naive cells such clones contained under 1% of molecules.

As concerns this clonotype: Which antigen it targets is not known. No quality values exist for individual bases; no much larger clone is one base distant.

Trimming leaves V shorter by 2 bases and J shorter by 2 bases, with the junction holding 6 bases beyond the gene matches. The CDR3 spans 16 residues, from the cysteine through the phenylalanine. The read is trimmed to its CDR3 DNA, 48 bases read in frame from base 1. CDR1 and CDR2 (MNHEY, SVGEGT) derive from the germline V gene. Preparation of the library involved PCR. Sequencing instrument: Illumina HiSeq 4000. Bulk TCR libraries were made following a previously described method, with the TCR primers given in Table S5. Purification of total RNA was performed with the Qiagen AllPrep DNA/RNA kit. Before any analysis, reads coming from multiple sequencing runs of the same library were combined into one pool. On the authors' methods: Reads were retained only if their TCR constant sequence matched exactly, and those retained reads were trimmed to 150 nt and grouped according to their 12-nt molecular barcodes. Reads in each barcode group were sub-clustered using a 15% Levenshtein threshold, and a quality-weighted consensus sequence was built for each RNA molecule. Non-functional sequences were removed, as were lower-count sequences one edit away from another. Barcode sub-clusters with fewer than 20% of the maximum read count were removed, based on fitting two negative binomial distributions. TCRdb trimmed public reads at Q25 via fastp, called clones via MiXCR and kept in-frame beta chains. For every CDR3 protein sequence, its rows merge into one entry that carries the most common genes and DNA. The V and J calls and clone size are TCRdb's, not the authors'. The sample table shows around 460,000 distinct CDR3 sequences, and 20% to 25% are seen once. Clones ranked in the top ten supply 0.7% to 1% of the sample.

Libraries of naive CD8 T cells were generated from roughly 20,000 to 1,000,000 sorted cells, with 10%, 30% or 50% of the purified RNA used. Naive CD8 T cells were FACS-sorted as CD8+CD4-CCR7+CD45RA+ on a BD FACSAria II into RLT Plus buffer. Detection sensitivity was tested by spiking Jurkat RNA equal to roughly nine TCR copies' worth into samples containing roughly 17,000-1,100,000 naive CD8 T cells. Enrichment of CD8 T cells was performed with RosetteSep CD8+ T Cell Enrichment Cocktail and Ficoll-Paque, after which ACK red cell lysis was carried out. Recombination linked TRBV6-2 or TRBV6-3 to TRBJ2-7, and TRBD2 matches 10 of the central bases. The sample was naive CD8+ T cells from blood, with Jurkat cell RNA spiked in. Interpreted using the paper, the cell subset or site label stands for: FACS-sorted CD8+CD4-CCR7+CD45RA+ naive T cells. The clonotype originates from a human donor in good health. Some libraries in this study had Jurkat cell RNA spiked in. The CDR3 region has the sequence CASSYLTSGETYEQYF. The DNA sequence reads TGTGCCAGCAGTTACCTTACTAGCGGGGAAACCTACGAGCAGTACTTC.